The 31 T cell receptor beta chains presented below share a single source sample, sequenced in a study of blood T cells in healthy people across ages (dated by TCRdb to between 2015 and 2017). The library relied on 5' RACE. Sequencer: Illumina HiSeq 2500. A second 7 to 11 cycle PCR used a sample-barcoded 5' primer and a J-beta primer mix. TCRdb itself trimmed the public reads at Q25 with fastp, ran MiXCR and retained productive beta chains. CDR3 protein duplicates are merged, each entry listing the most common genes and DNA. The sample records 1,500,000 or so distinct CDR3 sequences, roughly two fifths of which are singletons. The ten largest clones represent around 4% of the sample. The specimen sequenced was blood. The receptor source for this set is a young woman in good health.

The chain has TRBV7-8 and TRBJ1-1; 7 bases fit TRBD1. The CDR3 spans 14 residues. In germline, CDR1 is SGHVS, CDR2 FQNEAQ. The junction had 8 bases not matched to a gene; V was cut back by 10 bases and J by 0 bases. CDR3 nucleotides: TGTGCCACTCAGGGGGGGCAAATGAACACTGAAGCTTTCTTT. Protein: CATQGGQMNTEAFF.

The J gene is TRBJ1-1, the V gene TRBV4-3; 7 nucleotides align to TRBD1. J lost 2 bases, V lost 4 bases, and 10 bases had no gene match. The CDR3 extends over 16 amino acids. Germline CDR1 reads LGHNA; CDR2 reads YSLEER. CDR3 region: CASSPLNRGSNTEAFF. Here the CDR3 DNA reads TGCGCCAGCAGCCCGTTGAACAGGGGCTCTAACACTGAAGCTTTCTTT.

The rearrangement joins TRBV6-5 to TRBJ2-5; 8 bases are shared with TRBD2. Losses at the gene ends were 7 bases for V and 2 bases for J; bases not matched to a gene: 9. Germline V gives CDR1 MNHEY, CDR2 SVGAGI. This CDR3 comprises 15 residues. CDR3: CASTSPAGGQETQYF. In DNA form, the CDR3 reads TGTGCCAGCACCTCTCCGGCGGGGGGACAAGAGACCCAGTACTTC.

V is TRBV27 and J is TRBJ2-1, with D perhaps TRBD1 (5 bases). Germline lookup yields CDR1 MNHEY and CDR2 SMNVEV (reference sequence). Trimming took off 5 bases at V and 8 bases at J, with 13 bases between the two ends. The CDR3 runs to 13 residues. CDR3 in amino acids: CASSGVRQHEQFF. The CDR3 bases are TGTGCCAGCAGTGGGGTTAGACAGCATGAGCAGTTCTTC.

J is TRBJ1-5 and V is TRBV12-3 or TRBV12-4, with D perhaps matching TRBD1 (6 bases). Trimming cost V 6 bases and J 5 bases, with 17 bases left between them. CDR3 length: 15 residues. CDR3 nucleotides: TGTGCCAGCAGGAAGGACAGCCTGGCGTATCAGCCCCAGCATTTT. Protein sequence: CASRKDSLAYQPQHF.

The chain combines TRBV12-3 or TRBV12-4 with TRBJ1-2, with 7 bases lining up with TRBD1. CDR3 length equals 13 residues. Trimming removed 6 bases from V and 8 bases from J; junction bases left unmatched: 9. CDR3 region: CASRPHRGWGYTF. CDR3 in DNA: TGTGCCAGCAGGCCTCACAGGGGTTGGGGCTACACCTTC.

CDR3 sequence: CASSPPLGTTEAFF. The DNA for the CDR3 is TGTGCCAGCTCACCACCGCTCGGGACCACTGAAGCTTTCTTT. V gene TRBV18 combines with J gene TRBJ1-1, with D perhaps matching TRBD1 (5 bases). Looked up from germline, CDR1 is KGHSH and CDR2 is LQKENI. The CDR3 is 14 amino acids. The germline V and J ends were trimmed by 0 bases and 4 bases, with 9 bases remaining between them.

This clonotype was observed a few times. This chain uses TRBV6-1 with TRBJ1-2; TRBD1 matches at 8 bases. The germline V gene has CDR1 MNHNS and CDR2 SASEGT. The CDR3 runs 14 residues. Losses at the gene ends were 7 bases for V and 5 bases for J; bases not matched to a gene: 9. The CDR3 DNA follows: TGTGCCAGCACTGCGACAGGGGCTCTTTATGGCTACACCTTC. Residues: CASTATGALYGYTF.

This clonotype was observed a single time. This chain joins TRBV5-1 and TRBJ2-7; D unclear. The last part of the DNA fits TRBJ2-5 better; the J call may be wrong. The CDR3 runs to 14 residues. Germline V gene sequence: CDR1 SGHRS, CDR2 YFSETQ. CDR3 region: CASSDLTPAETQYF. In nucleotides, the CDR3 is TGCGCCAGCAGCGATTTGACACCCGCGGAGACCCAGTACTTC.

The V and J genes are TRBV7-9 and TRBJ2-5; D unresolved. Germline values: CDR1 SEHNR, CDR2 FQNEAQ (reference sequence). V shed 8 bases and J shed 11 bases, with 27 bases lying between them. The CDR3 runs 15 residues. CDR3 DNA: TGTGCCAGCTCCCCGTTTATTTCCACGGGCAATGAGCAGTACTTC. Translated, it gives CASSPFISTGNEQYF. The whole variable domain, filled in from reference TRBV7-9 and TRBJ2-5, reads DTGVSQNPRHKITKRGQNVTFRCDPISEHNRLYWYRQTLGQGPEFLTYFQNEAQLEKSRLLSDRFSAERPKGSFSTLEIQRTEQGDSAMYLCASSPFISTGNEQYFGPGTRLLVL.

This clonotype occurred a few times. CDR3 nucleotides: TGTGCCAGCAGTTACGATGGGTCCGGGGAGCTGTTTTTT. Its translation is CASSYDGSGELFF. This chain uses TRBV6-5 with TRBJ2-2, with unresolved D. Between the trimmed V and J ends, which lost 2 bases and 6 bases, there was a span of 7 bases. Germline V lookup: CDR1 MNHEY, CDR2 SVGAGI. The CDR3 contains 13 residues.

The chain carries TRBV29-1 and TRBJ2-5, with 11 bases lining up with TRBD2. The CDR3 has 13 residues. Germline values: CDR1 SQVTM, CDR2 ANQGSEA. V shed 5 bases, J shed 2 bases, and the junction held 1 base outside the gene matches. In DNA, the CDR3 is TGCAGCGTTAGACTAGCGGGGCAAGAGACCCAGTACTTC. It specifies CSVRLAGQETQYF.

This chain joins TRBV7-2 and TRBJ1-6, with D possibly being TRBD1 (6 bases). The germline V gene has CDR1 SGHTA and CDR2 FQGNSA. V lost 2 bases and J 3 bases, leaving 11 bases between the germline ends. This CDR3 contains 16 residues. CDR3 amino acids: CASSLQAGVYNSPLHF. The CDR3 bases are TGTGCCAGCAGCTTACAGGCAGGGGTCTATAATTCACCCCTCCACTTT.

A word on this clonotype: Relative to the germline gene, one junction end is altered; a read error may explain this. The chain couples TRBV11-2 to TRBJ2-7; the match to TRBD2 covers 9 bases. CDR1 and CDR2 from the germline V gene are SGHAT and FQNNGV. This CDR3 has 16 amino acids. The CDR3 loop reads CASNLDRGRGSYEQYF. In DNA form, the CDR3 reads TGTGCCAGCAACTTAGATCGCGGGAGGGGTTCCTACGAGCAGTACTTC.

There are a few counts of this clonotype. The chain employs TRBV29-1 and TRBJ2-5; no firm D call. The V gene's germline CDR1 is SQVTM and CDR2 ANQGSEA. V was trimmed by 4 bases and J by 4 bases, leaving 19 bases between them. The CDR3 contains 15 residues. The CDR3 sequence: CSVGGPSPPRETQYF. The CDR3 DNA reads TGCAGCGTTGGAGGCCCATCCCCACCAAGAGAGACCCAGTACTTC. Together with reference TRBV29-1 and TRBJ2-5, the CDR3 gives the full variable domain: SAVISQKPSRDICQRGTSLTIQCQVDSQVTMMFWYRQQPGQSLTLIATANQGSEATYESGFVIDKFPISRPNLTFSTLTVSNMSPEDSSIYLCSVGGPSPPRETQYFGPGTRLLVL.

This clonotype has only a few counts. The CDR3 loop is CASSLLPERSDEQFF. In DNA, the CDR3 is TGCGCCAGCAGCTTGCTTCCAGAACGGTCCGATGAGCAGTTCTTC. The rearrangement uses TRBV5-1 and TRBJ2-1, with D uncertain. The CDR3 runs to 15 residues. CDR1 and CDR2 (germline): SGHRS, YFSETQ. Trimming took off 1 base at V and 8 bases at J, with 16 bases between the two ends.

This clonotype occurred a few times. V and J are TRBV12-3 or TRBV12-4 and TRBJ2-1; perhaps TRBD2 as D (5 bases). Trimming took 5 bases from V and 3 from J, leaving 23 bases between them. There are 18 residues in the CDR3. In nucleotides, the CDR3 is TGTGCCAGCAGTAGAGGGATAAGCGGCGGGCCCTTCTACAATGAGCAGTTCTTC. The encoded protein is CASSRGISGGPFYNEQFF.

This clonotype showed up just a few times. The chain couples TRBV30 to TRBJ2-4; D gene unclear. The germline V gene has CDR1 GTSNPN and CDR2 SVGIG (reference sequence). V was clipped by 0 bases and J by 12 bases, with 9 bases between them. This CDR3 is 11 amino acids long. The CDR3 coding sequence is TGTGCCTGGAGTGTACTTAACGATCAGTACTTC. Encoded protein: CAWSVLNDQYF.

CDR3 amino acids: CSARNAGTGSAGYTF. In DNA form, the CDR3 reads TGCAGTGCTAGGAACGCCGGGACAGGGAGTGCTGGCTACACCTTC. This chain connects TRBV20-1 to TRBJ1-2; TRBD1 aligns across 9 bases. The trim removed 3 bases at V and 7 bases at J, leaving 12 bases unmatched. The CDR3 is 15 amino acids. Germline-derived CDR1 and CDR2 are DFQATT and SNEGSKA (reference sequence).

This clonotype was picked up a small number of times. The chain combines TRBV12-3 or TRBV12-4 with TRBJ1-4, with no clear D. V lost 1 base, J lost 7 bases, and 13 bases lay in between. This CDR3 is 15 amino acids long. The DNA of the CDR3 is TGTGCCAGCAGTTTAGAGTTGGGTATAGGTGAAAAACTGTTTTTT. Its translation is CASSLELGIGEKLFF.

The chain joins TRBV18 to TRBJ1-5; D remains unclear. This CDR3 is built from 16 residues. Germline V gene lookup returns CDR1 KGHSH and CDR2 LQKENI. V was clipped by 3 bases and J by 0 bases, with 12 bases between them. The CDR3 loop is CASSPGRLFSNQPQHF. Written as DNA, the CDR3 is TGTGCCAGCTCACCGGGGAGACTCTTTAGCAATCAGCCCCAGCATTTT.

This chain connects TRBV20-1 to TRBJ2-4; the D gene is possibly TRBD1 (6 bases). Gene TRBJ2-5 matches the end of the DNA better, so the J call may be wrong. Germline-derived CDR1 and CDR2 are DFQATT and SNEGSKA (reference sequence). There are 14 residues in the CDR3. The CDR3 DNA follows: TGCAGTGCTCAGGGGATTGGGAACCAAGAGACCCAGTACTTC. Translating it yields CSAQGIGNQETQYF.

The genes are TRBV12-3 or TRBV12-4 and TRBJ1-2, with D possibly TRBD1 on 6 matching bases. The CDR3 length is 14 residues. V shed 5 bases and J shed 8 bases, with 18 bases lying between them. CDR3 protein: CASSDLDSGEGYTF. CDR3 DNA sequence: TGTGCCAGCAGTGACCTGGACAGTGGCGAGGGCTACACCTTC.

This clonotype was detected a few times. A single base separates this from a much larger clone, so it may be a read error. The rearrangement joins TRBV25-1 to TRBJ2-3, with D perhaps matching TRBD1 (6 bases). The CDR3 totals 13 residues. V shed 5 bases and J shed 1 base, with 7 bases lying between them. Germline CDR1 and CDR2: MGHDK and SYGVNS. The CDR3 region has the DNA TGTGCCAGCAGTAACAGGGGCACAGATACGCAGTATTTT. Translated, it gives CASSNRGTDTQYF.

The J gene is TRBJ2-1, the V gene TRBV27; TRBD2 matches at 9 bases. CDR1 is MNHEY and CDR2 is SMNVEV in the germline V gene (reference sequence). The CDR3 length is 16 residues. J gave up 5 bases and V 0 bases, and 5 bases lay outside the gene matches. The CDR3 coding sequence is TGTGCCAGCAGTTTATCGGAAATAGCGGGAGACAATGAGCAGTTCTTC. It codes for CASSLSEIAGDNEQFF.

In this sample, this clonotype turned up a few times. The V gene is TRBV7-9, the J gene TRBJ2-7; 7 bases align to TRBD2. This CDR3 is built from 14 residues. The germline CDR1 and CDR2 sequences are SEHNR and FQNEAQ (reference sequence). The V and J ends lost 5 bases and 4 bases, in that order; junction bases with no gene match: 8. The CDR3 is CASSRTRTDYEQYF. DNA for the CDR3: TGTGCCAGCAGCCGGACTAGGACGGATTACGAGCAGTACTTC.

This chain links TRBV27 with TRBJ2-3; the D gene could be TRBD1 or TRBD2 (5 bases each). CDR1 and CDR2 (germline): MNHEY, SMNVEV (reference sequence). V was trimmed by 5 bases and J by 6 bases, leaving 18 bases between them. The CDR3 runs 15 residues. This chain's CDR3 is CASSPGWGSEDTQYF. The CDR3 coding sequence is TGTGCCAGCAGTCCCGGATGGGGGAGCGAGGATACGCAGTATTTT.

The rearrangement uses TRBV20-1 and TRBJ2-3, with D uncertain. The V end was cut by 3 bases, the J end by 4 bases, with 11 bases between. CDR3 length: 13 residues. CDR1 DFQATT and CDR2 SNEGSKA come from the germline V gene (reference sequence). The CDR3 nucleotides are TGCAGTGCTAGGGTACCAGTTCCAGATACGCAGTATTTT. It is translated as CSARVPVPDTQYF.

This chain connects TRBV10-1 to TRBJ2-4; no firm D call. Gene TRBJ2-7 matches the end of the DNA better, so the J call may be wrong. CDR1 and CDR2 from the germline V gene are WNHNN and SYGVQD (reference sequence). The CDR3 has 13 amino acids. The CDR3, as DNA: TGCGCCAGCAGTGATGGGCGAGCCTACGAGCAGTACTTC. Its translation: CASSDGRAYEQYF.

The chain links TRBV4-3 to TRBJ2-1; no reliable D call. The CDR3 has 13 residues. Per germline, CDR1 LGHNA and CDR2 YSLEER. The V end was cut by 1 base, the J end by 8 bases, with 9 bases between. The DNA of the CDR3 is TGCGCCAGCAGCCAAGGGACGTCTTATGAGCAGTTCTTC. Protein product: CASSQGTSYEQFF.

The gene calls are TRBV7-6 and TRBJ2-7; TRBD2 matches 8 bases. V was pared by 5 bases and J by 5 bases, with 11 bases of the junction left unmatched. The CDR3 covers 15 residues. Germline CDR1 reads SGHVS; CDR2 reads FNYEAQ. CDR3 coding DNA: TGTGCCAGCAGCCCTCGGACTAGCCGATCCCACGAGCAGTACTTC. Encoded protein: CASSPRTSRSHEQYF.